These 2 T cell receptor beta chains were all obtained from the same sample, sequenced in a study of cytomegalovirus exposure and HLA in healthy donors. Primers included in the PCR were 60 Vbeta and 13 Jbeta primers. Sequencing was performed with immunoSEQ multiplex PCR; in TCRdb, only in-frame clones are kept and a portion is missing. The sample has approximately 270,000 clones; roughly 80% are singletons. Sequences were obtained from PBMCs. Receptors were obtained from a girl aged 2-10 years in good health and CMV-seronegative.

This chain connects TRBV6-6 to TRBJ1-1, with a tentative D call TRBD1 (5 bases). Trimming left V 8 bases short and J 2 bases short, with 21 bases between. CDR3 length: 16 residues. The germline CDR1 and CDR2 sequences are MNHNY and SVGAGI (reference sequence). The chain's CDR3 is CASDPDPARTNTEAFF. The CDR3 bases are TGTGCCAGCGATCCTGATCCGGCAAGGACAAACACTGAAGCTTTCTTT.

The CDR3 reads CASSRGPGLGSYNEQFF. The DNA of the CDR3 is TGTGCCAGCAGCAGGGGGCCGGGACTAGGCTCCTACAATGAGCAGTTCTTC. The chain uses TRBV11-2 and TRBJ2-1; a weak D match, TRBD2 (8 bases). Germline V CDR1 and CDR2: SGHAT, FQNNGV. The CDR3 is made up of 17 amino acids. V was shortened by 5 bases and J by 0 bases, with 17 bases between the two germline ends.